A selection of T cell receptor beta chains follows, all from one sample in a study of patients and donors after allogeneic stem cell transplantation. TCRdb recomputed calls from the RT-PCR reads with MiXCR, one row per CDR3 protein. This sample has more than 850,000 distinct CDR3 sequences, with more than 15% found just once. Material: blood, either unsorted or a sorted T cell fraction (not recorded which). The origin of the receptors is a human donor who was either an allogeneic HSCT recipient or a stem cell or donor lymphocyte infusion donor (not recorded which). It is not recorded whose cells these are; they may come from a transplant donor. The CDR3 runs from the conserved cysteine through the conserved F or W. The D gene is left open where the match is weak. Clone size is not always given. Where it is, it says once, few, many or a class for expanded clones.

D	V	size	J	DNA	CDR3
TRBD1	TRBV5-1	.	TRBJ1-1	TGCGCCAGCAGCGCGGGACAGAAGGGGACTGAAGCTTTCTTT	CASSAGQKGTEAFF
.	TRBV6-5	.	TRBJ2-7	TGTGCCAGCAGTTACTCGGACGGGTACGAGCAGTACTTC	CASSYSDGYEQYF
.	TRBV20-1	many	TRBJ2-5	TGCAGCGGCACATCGCAAGAGACCCAGTACTTC	CSGTSQETQYF
TRBD2	TRBV2	many	TRBJ2-5	TGTGCCAGCAGTGAAGCAGAGGGACTAGCGAGCGGGAAGACCCAGTACTTC	CASSEAEGLASGKTQYF
TRBD2	TRBV6-2/TRBV6-3	few	TRBJ2-4	TGTGCCAGCTGTAGCGGGGCGATCAAAAACATTCAGTACTTC	CASCSGAIKNIQYF
TRBD1	TRBV5-1	many	TRBJ2-1	TGCGCCAGCAGCTTGGGGGGGACAGGGATGAATGAGCAGTTCTTC	CASSLGGTGMNEQFF
TRBD1	TRBV27	.	TRBJ1-4	TGTGCCAGCACTAGGACAGGCTCCGAAAAACTGTTTTTT	CASTRTGSEKLFF
.	TRBV12-3/TRBV12-4	many	TRBJ2-1	TGTGCCAGCAGTTCCCCACGTCGGCCCCGCAATGAGCAGTTCTTC	CASSSPRRPRNEQFF
.	TRBV27	many	TRBJ2-5	TGTGCCAGCAGTTTATCGCCCCAGTACTTC	CASSLSPQYF
.	TRBV6-5	few	TRBJ2-7	TGTGCCAGCAGTTACTCAACCGGACAGAGCTCCTACGAGCAGTACTTC	CASSYSTGQSSYEQYF
TRBD2	TRBV20-1	few	TRBJ2-2	TGCAGTGCTAGCGGGAGGGCCTTGGGCACCGGGGAGCTGTTTTTT	CSASGRALGTGELFF
.	TRBV3-1	few	TRBJ1-1	TGTGCCAGCAGCCACAGACAGGCACTCACTGAAGCTTTCTTT	CASSHRQALTEAFF
.	TRBV20-1	many	TRBJ1-2	TGCAGTGCTAGCCCGGGGGACTATGGCTACACCTTC	CSASPGDYGYTF
TRBD1	TRBV7-9	.	TRBJ2-6	TGTGCCAGCAGCACCGGGACAGGTCTTACTGGGGCCAACGTCCTGACTTTC	CASSTGTGLTGANVLTF
TRBD2	TRBV20-1	few	TRBJ2-3	TGCAGTGCTAGGGGGATAGCGGGAGTCCCAGATACGCAGTATTTT	CSARGIAGVPDTQYF
.	TRBV5-6	.	TRBJ1-1	TGTGCCAGCACCCGACGGTTGAACACTGAAGCTTTCTTT	CASTRRLNTEAFF
.	TRBV7-7	few	TRBJ2-2	TGTGCCAGCAGCTTATTCCTAGCAGCGAACACCGGGGAGCTGTTTTTT	CASSLFLAANTGELFF
TRBD1	TRBV20-1	few	TRBJ1-6	TGCAGTGCTAGACCCCGGGACAGCCTCACTTCACCCCTCCACTTT	CSARPRDSLTSPLHF
.	TRBV13	many	TRBJ2-2	TGTGCCAGCAGCCCTTGGGGCCGGAACACCGGGGAGCTGTTTTTT	CASSPWGRNTGELFF
TRBD2	TRBV7-9	.	TRBJ2-7	TGTGCCAGCAGTCCGCCACTAGCGGGCGAGCAGTACTTC	CASSPPLAGEQYF
.	TRBV7-8	many	TRBJ2-7	TGTGCCAGCAGCCAGACCCTCAGGAGCTCCTACGAGCAGTACTTC	CASSQTLRSSYEQYF
TRBD2	TRBV7-3	once	TRBJ2-1	TGTGCCAGCAGCTCCAGCGGGAGCGGCGATGAGCAGTTCTTC	CASSSSGSGDEQFF
TRBD1	TRBV5-1	.	TRBJ1-1	TGCGCCAGCAGGGAGCAGGGGGCCGGGGCTTTCTTT	CASREQGAGAFF
TRBD2	TRBV4-1	many	TRBJ2-7	TGCGCCAGCAGCCAAGATCGGCAGCTAGCGGTGCAGTACTTC	CASSQDRQLAVQYF
TRBD2	TRBV12-3/TRBV12-4	few	TRBJ2-5	TGTGCCACCGTTCCGGGACTAGCGGGAGGAGAGACCCAGTACTTC	CATVPGLAGGETQYF
.	TRBV27	.	TRBJ2-1	TGTGCCAGCACCCGGGGAGGGGGTCACATGGGCAATGAGCAGTTCTTC	CASTRGGGHMGNEQFF
.	TRBV3-1	.	TRBJ2-3	TGTGCCAGCGGTACTCCCTCCCCTGGCACAGATACGCAGTATTTT	CASGTPSPGTDTQYF
.	TRBV3-1	.	TRBJ2-1	TGTGCCAGCAGCCCAGAAGTGAATGAGCAGTTCTTC	CASSPEVNEQFF
.	TRBV12-3/TRBV12-4	.	TRBJ1-6	TGTGCCAGCAGTTCAGGGTATGGATCACCCCTCCACTTT	CASSSGYGSPLHF
TRBD1	TRBV24-1	.	TRBJ1-5	TGTGCCACCAGTGATCCCGGACAGGTTAATCAGCCCCAGCATTTT	CATSDPGQVNQPQHF
.	TRBV20-1	.	TRBJ2-5	TGCAGTGCTAGGGGGGCGGGAGCCATCCAAGAGACCCAGTACTTC	CSARGAGAIQETQYF
.	TRBV10-3	many	TRBJ2-7	TGTGCCATCAGTGAAGGGCTCCCGTACGAGCAGTACTTC	CAISEGLPYEQYF
TRBD1	TRBV24-1	.	TRBJ2-2	TGTGCCACCAGTGATTTAGGGACAGGGGAGACCGGGGAGCTGTTTTTT	CATSDLGTGETGELFF
.	TRBV12-3/TRBV12-4	.	TRBJ1-2	TGTGCCAGCACCATAGGGGGCTATGGCTACACCTTC	CASTIGGYGYTF
TRBD2	TRBV20-1	.	TRBJ2-7	TGCAGTGCTCGGAGCGGGGCGGCAACCTACGAGCAGTACTTC	CSARSGAATYEQYF
.	TRBV21-1	.	TRBJ1-3	TGTGCCAGCAGCAAAGCGCCCGGCCGTAGCTCTGGAAACACCATATATTTT	CASSKAPGRSSGNTIYF
TRBD1	TRBV4-3	.	TRBJ2-2	TGCGCCAGCAGCCCGGACAGGGTAATTAGCACCGGGGAGCTGTTTTTT	CASSPDRVISTGELFF
TRBD1	TRBV6-5	.	TRBJ2-7	TGTGCCAGCAGTTACCTTCTGACAGGGAACGAGCAGTACTTC	CASSYLLTGNEQYF
TRBD2	TRBV25-1	.	TRBJ2-7	TGTGCCAGCACCACTAGCGGGAGGGCCGAGGACGAGCAGTACTTC	CASTTSGRAEDEQYF
.	TRBV7-2	many	TRBJ2-3	TGTGCCAGCAGCTTAGTGGTCTGGGATACGCAGTATTTT	CASSLVVWDTQYF
TRBD1	TRBV6-1	once	TRBJ2-7	TGTGCCAGCATTTCACCGGGACAGGGGGCCCGGGAGCAGTACTTC	CASISPGQGAREQYF
TRBD1	TRBV29-1	many	TRBJ1-2	TGCAGCGTTGAGACAGGGGGCTATGGCTACACCTTC	CSVETGGYGYTF
TRBD2	TRBV7-9	.	TRBJ2-2	TGTGCCAGCAGCTCGGGACTAGCGCGGGCCGGGGAGCTGTTTTTT	CASSSGLARAGELFF
.	TRBV20-1	few	TRBJ1-5	TGCAGTGCCCGAGACAGGAAAGGGTGGCAGCCCCAGCATTTT	CSARDRKGWQPQHF
.	TRBV29-1	many	TRBJ2-7	TGCAGCGTCGGGACGGCTCTGGGCGGCGAGCAGTACTTC	CSVGTALGGEQYF
.	TRBV10-3	few	TRBJ1-1	TGTGCCATCAGTGATTCCACTGAAGCTTTCTTT	CAISDSTEAFF
.	TRBV11-2	.	TRBJ1-1	TGTGCCAGCAGCTTAGATTACCACCGGGACACCAACACTGAAGCTTTCTTT	CASSLDYHRDTNTEAFF
TRBD1	TRBV4-2	few	TRBJ1-1	TGTGCCAGCAGCCAGGACCGGACAGGATACACTGAAGCTTTCTTT	CASSQDRTGYTEAFF
.	TRBV28	few	TRBJ2-7	TGTGCCAGCATCCCATCTAGCTCCTACGAGCAGTACTTC	CASIPSSSYEQYF
TRBD1	TRBV29-1	.	TRBJ2-7	TGCAGCGTTGAGGGGCAGGGGGCTGAAGAGCAGTACTTC	CSVEGQGAEEQYF
.	TRBV5-1	.	TRBJ1-1	TGCACCAGCAGCTTTCAGGGTCAGGGAGCTTTCTTT	CTSSFQGQGAFF
TRBD2	TRBV6-1	few	TRBJ2-1	TGTGCCAGCAGTCGCCCCTCTAGCGGGGGGTACAATGAGCAGTTCTTC	CASSRPSSGGYNEQFF
.	TRBV10-3	many	TRBJ2-1	TGTGCCATCAGTGATTTTCCGGAGGGTGAGCAGTTCTTC	CAISDFPEGEQFF
TRBD1	TRBV29-1	once	TRBJ2-7	TGCAGCGTTAACAGACAGGGGGCCTACGAGCAGTACTTC	CSVNRQGAYEQYF
TRBD1	TRBV9	.	TRBJ1-3	TGTGCCAGCAGCGTAGTGGCAGGGGGGACCGGAAACACCATATATTTT	CASSVVAGGTGNTIYF
.	TRBV11-1	.	TRBJ1-1	TGTGCCAGCAGCTTAGATGGGGTCCCAAACACTGAAGCTTTCTTT	CASSLDGVPNTEAFF
TRBD2	TRBV7-2	few	TRBJ2-1	TGTGCCAGCAGCCGTTTCCCTAGCGGATCCTCCTACAATGAGCAGTTCTTC	CASSRFPSGSSYNEQFF
.	TRBV30	.	TRBJ2-5	TGTGCCTGGAGTGTACAGGGATTTAGGCGTGCTGAGACCCAGTACTTC	CAWSVQGFRRAETQYF
TRBD2	TRBV9	.	TRBJ2-3	TGTGCCAGCAGCGTAGGAGGTAGCGGGGGGGCAGATACGCAGTATTTT	CASSVGGSGGADTQYF
.	TRBV27	few	TRBJ2-1	TGTGCCAGCGGATGGGAGCAGTTCTTC	CASGWEQFF